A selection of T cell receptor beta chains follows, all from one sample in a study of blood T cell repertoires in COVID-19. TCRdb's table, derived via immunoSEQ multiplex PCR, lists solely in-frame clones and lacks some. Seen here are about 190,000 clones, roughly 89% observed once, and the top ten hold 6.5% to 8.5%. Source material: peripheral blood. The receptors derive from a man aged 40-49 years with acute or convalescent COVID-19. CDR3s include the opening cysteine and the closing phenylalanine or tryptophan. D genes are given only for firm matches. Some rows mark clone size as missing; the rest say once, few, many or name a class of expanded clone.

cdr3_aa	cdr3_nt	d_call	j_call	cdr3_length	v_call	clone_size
CASSQESGGLSYEQYF	TGTGCCAGCAGCCAAGAGTCCGGGGGACTCTCCTACGAGCAGTACTTC	.	TRBJ2-7	16	TRBV4-2	.
CASSAGLAGDLNEQFF	TGTGCCAGCAGTGCCGGACTAGCGGGGGATTTGAATGAGCAGTTCTTC	TRBD2	TRBJ2-1	16	TRBV28	.
CAIRDRGNNSPLHF	TGTGCCATCAGGGACAGGGGGAATAATTCACCCCTCCACTTT	TRBD1	TRBJ1-6	14	TRBV10-3	few
CASSRGGAYEQYF	TGCGCCAGCAGCCGGGGAGGGGCGTACGAGCAGTACTTC	TRBD2	TRBJ2-7	13	TRBV4-3	many
CAISDRDRNEKLFF	TGTGCCATCAGTGACCGGGACAGGAATGAAAAACTGTTTTTT	TRBD1	TRBJ1-4	14	TRBV10-3	.
CASSLILATGELFF	TGTGCCAGCAGCTTAATACTAGCCACCGGGGAGCTGTTTTTT	.	TRBJ2-2	14	TRBV5-5	.
CASSEGGADYGYTF	TGTGCCAGCAGTGAAGGGGGGGCCGACTATGGCTACACCTTC	.	TRBJ1-2	14	TRBV25-1	.
CASSLDGGAGTEQYF	TGTGCCAGCAGCTTAGACGGTGGGGCGGGGACCGAGCAGTACTTC	.	TRBJ2-7	15	TRBV11-2	.
CASSLSRAVYNEQFF	TGTGCCAGCAGCTTGAGCCGCGCGGTCTACAATGAGCAGTTCTTC	.	TRBJ2-1	15	TRBV7-9	.
CASSALAGGPYEQYF	TGCGCCAGCAGCGCACTAGCGGGGGGGCCCTACGAGCAGTACTTC	TRBD2	TRBJ2-7	15	TRBV4-1	.
CASSLQGSTEAFF	TGTGCCAGCAGTTTGCAGGGTAGCACTGAAGCTTTCTTT	.	TRBJ1-1	13	TRBV27	.
CASSYGHPLSYEQYF	TGTGCCAGCAGTTACGGACATCCACTTAGCTACGAGCAGTACTTC	.	TRBJ2-7	15	TRBV6-6	.
CASTSGTGQTYEQYF	TGTGCCAGCACCTCCGGGACGGGACAGACCTACGAGCAGTACTTC	TRBD1	TRBJ2-7	15	TRBV11-2	.
CASSWGGQGKWNTEAFF	TGCGCCAGCAGCTGGGGTGGACAGGGCAAATGGAACACTGAAGCTTTCTTT	TRBD1	TRBJ1-1	17	TRBV5-1	.
CASNPTGGNTEAFF	TGTGCCAGCAACCCGACAGGGGGTAACACTGAAGCTTTCTTT	TRBD1	TRBJ1-1	14	TRBV5-4	.
CASSLISGGAKNEQFF	TGTGCCAGCAGCCTCATTAGCGGGGGGGCCAAAAATGAGCAGTTCTTC	TRBD2	TRBJ2-1	16	TRBV4-2	.
CASSPIMNTEAFF	TGTGCCAGCAGCCCTATCATGAACACTGAAGCTTTCTTT	.	TRBJ1-1	13	TRBV5-4	once
CASSKGGGTDTQYF	TGTGCCAGTAGTAAGGGAGGGGGCACAGATACGCAGTATTTT	TRBD2	TRBJ2-3	14	TRBV19	.
CASSEPGLGRYEQYF	TGTGCCAGCAGCGAGCCGGGACTTGGAAGATACGAGCAGTACTTC	.	TRBJ2-7	15	TRBV6-5	.
CASFATGNYGYTF	TGTGCCAGTTTTGCTACAGGGAACTATGGCTACACCTTC	.	TRBJ1-2	13	TRBV25-1	.
CASSFRSNEQFF	TGTGCCAGCAGCTTTAGGAGTAATGAGCAGTTCTTC	.	TRBJ2-1	12	TRBV7-2	.
CAWSVGQLYEQYF	TGTGCCTGGAGTGTAGGACAGTTGTACGAGCAGTACTTC	.	TRBJ2-7	13	TRBV30	.
CASSLDRATNEKLFF	TGTGCCAGCAGCTTAGACAGGGCAACTAATGAAAAACTGTTTTTT	.	TRBJ1-4	15	TRBV11-2	.
CASSPSGQGMNTEAFF	TGTGCCAGCTCACCGTCGGGACAGGGGATGAACACTGAAGCTTTCTTT	TRBD1	TRBJ1-1	16	TRBV18	.
CASSLLRGFGNEKLFF	TGTGCCAGCAGCCTGCTGCGCGGCTTTGGTAATGAAAAACTGTTTTTT	.	TRBJ1-4	16	TRBV7-3	.
CASSLAQRASSYNEQFF	TGTGCCAGCAGCTTAGCCCAGCGGGCCAGCTCCTACAATGAGCAGTTCTTC	.	TRBJ2-1	17	TRBV11-2	.
CASSLMGGVYGYTF	TGTGCCAGCAGCTTAATGGGGGGAGTCTATGGCTACACCTTC	.	TRBJ1-2	14	TRBV7-9	.
CAWTSGGGTGELFF	TGTGCCTGGACCTCAGGGGGTGGCACCGGGGAGCTGTTTTTT	TRBD1	TRBJ2-2	14	TRBV30	once
CASGLGTEQYF	TGTGCCAGCGGACTAGGAACAGAGCAGTACTTC	TRBD2	TRBJ2-7	11	TRBV27	.
CAWSGGAGGHQETQYF	TGTGCCTGGAGCGGAGGAGCGGGGGGGCATCAAGAGACCCAGTACTTC	TRBD2	TRBJ2-5	16	TRBV30	.
CASSPGQNNEQFF	TGCGCCAGCAGCCCGGGACAGAACAATGAGCAGTTCTTC	TRBD1	TRBJ2-1	13	TRBV5-1	.
CASSFRTDTDTQYF	TGTGCCAGCAGCTTTCGGACAGACACAGATACGCAGTATTTT	.	TRBJ2-3	14	TRBV5-6	few
CASSQVGLVGDTQYF	TGCGCCAGCAGCCAAGTCGGACTAGTTGGAGATACGCAGTATTTT	TRBD2	TRBJ2-3	15	TRBV4-1	.
CASSRSRWGTDTQYF	TGTGCCAGCAGCAGATCTAGGTGGGGCACAGATACGCAGTATTTT	.	TRBJ2-3	15	TRBV13	once
CASSEADSPAGYTF	TGTGCCAGCAGCGAAGCGGATTCACCGGCTGGCTACACCTTC	.	TRBJ1-2	14	TRBV9	.
CASSDILAGVKDEQFF	TGTGCCAGCAGTGATATACTAGCGGGGGTAAAAGATGAGCAGTTCTTC	TRBD2	TRBJ2-1	16	TRBV2	.
CASKPRAGSYGYTF	TGCGCCAGCAAGCCCCGGGCGGGGTCCTATGGCTACACCTTC	.	TRBJ1-2	14	TRBV5-1	.
CASSSPRSLYNEQFF	TGTGCCAGTAGTAGTCCCAGATCGTTGTACAATGAGCAGTTCTTC	.	TRBJ2-1	15	TRBV19	.
CASSLVGGTTGNTIYF	TGTGCCAGCAGCTTAGTTGGAGGAACAACTGGAAACACCATATATTTT	.	TRBJ1-3	16	TRBV7-2	.
CASSPLAGGSGANVLTF	TGTGCCAGCTCACCACTAGCGGGGGGTTCTGGGGCCAACGTCCTGACTTTC	TRBD2	TRBJ2-6	17	TRBV18	once
CASSQDIGKRAFF	TGCGCCAGCAGCCAAGATATCGGCAAGCGAGCTTTCTTT	.	TRBJ1-1	13	TRBV4-3	.
CASSPIGTNSGNTIYF	TGTGCCAGCAGTCCGATCGGGACAAACTCTGGAAACACCATATATTTT	.	TRBJ1-3	16	TRBV28	once
CASRRDREGSPLHF	TGTGCCAGCAGAAGAGACAGGGAAGGTTCACCCCTCCACTTT	TRBD1	TRBJ1-6	14	TRBV27	.
CASSLLNYGYTF	TGTGCCAGCAGTCTGTTAAACTATGGCTACACCTTC	.	TRBJ1-2	12	TRBV6-5	once
CASCLFPNYGYTF	TGTGCCAGTTGTCTGTTTCCCAACTATGGCTACACCTTC	.	TRBJ1-2	13	TRBV19	.
CSVTGTGYNEQFF	TGCAGCGTGACCGGGACAGGTTACAATGAGCAGTTCTTC	TRBD1	TRBJ2-1	13	TRBV29-1	.